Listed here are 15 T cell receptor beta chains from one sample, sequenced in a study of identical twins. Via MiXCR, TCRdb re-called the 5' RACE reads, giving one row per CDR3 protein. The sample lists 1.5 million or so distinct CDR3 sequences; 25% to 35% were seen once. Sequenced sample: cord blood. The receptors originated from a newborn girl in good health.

The CDR3 DNA is TGCGCCAGCAGCACAAAACAGGGGGGCACTGAAGCTTTCTTT. Protein sequence: CASSTKQGGTEAFF. The chain links TRBV5-1 to TRBJ1-1; TRBD1 aligns across 8 bases. Trimming removed 4 bases from V and 4 bases from J; junction bases left unmatched: 6. Per germline, CDR1 SGHRS and CDR2 YFSETQ. The CDR3 runs to 14 residues.

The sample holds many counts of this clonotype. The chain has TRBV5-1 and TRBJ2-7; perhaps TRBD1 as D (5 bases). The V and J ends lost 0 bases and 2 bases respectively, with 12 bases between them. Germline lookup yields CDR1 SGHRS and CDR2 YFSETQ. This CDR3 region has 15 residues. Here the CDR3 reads CASSLAQGSPYEQYF. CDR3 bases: TGCGCCAGCAGCTTGGCCCAGGGAAGCCCCTACGAGCAGTACTTC. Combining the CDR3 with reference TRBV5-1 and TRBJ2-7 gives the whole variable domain KAGVTQTPRYLIKTRGQQVTLSCSPISGHRSVSWYQQTPGQGLQFLFEYFSETQRNKGNFPGRFSGRQFSNSRSEMNVSTLELGDSALYLCASSLAQGSPYEQYFGPGTRLTVT.

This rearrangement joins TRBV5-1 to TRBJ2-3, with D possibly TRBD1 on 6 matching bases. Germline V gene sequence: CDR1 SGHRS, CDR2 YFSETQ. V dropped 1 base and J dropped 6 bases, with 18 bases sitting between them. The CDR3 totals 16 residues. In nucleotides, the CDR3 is TGCGCCAGCAGCTTGAAACAGGGTAAAGTAGTTGATACGCAGTATTTT. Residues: CASSLKQGKVVDTQYF.

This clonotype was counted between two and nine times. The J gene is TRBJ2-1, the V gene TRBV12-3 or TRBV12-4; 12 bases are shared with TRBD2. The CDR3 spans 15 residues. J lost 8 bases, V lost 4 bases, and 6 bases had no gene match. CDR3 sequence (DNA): TGTGCCAGCAGTTACCTAGCGGGAGGGCCCTATGAGCAGTTCTTC. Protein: CASSYLAGGPYEQFF.

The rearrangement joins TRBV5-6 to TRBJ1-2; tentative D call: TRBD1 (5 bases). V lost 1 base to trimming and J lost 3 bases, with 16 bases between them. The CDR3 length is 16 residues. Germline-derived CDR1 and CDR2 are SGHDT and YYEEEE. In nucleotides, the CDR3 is TGTGCCAGCAGCTTGAGTACAAGTGGGGACTACTATGGCTACACCTTC. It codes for CASSLSTSGDYYGYTF.

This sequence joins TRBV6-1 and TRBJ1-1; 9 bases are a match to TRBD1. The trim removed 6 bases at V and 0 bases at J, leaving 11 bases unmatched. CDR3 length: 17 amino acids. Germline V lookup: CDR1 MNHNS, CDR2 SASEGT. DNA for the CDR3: TGTGCCAGCAGGATGACACAGGGGGCGAAGTTGAACACTGAAGCTTTCTTT. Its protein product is CASRMTQGAKLNTEAFF.

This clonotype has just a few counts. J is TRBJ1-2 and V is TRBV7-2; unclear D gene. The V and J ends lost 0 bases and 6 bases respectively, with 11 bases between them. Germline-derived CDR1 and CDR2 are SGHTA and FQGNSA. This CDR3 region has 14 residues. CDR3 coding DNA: TGTGCCAGCAGCTTAGCTAACGGCGGTAATGGCTACACCTTC. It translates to CASSLANGGNGYTF.

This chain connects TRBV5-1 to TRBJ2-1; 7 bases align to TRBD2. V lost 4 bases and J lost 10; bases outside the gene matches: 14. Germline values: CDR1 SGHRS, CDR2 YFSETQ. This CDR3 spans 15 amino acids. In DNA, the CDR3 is TGCGCCAGCAGCCGTGTAGCGGGCTACTCCTCCGAGCAGTTCTTC. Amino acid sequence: CASSRVAGYSSEQFF.

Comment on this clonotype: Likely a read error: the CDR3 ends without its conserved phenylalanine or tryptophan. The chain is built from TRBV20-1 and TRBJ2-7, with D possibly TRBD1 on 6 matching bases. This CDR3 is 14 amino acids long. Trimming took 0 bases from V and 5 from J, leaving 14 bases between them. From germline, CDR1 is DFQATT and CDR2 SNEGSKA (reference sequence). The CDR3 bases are TGCAGTGCTAGAGATTTGGGGGCTGGGAACGAGCAGTACTGC. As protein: CSARDLGAGNEQYC.

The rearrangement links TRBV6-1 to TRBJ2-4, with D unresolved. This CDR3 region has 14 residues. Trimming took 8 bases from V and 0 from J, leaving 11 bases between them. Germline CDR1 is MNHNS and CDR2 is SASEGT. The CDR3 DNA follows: TGTGCCAGCGGGCTACCCGTAGCCAAAAACATTCAGTACTTC. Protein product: CASGLPVAKNIQYF.

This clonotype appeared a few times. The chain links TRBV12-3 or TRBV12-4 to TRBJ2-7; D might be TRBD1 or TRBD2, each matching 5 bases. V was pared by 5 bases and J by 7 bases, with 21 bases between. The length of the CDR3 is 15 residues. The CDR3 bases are TGTGCCAGCAGTCGCCAGACTGGGGGAATAGGAGAGCAGTACTTC. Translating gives CASSRQTGGIGEQYF.

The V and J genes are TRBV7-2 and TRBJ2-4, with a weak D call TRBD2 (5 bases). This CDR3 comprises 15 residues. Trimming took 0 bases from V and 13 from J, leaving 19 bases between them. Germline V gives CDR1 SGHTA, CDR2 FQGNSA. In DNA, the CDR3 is TGTGCCAGCAGCTTAGCTAGCGCAGGATACAATGAGCAGTACTTC. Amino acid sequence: CASSLASAGYNEQYF.

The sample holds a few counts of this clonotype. CDR3 in DNA: TGCAGCGTTGAAGACAGGGGGGACTACAATGAGCAGTTCTTC. It specifies CSVEDRGDYNEQFF. This chain connects TRBV29-1 to TRBJ2-1, with D tentatively TRBD1 (7 bases). Germline lookup yields CDR1 SQVTM and CDR2 ANQGSEA. The V end was cut by 0 bases, the J end by 3 bases, with 9 bases between. The CDR3 has 14 residues.

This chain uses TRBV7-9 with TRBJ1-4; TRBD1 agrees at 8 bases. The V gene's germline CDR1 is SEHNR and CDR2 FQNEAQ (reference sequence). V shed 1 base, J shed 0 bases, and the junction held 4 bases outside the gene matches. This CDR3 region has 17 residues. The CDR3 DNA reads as TGTGCCAGCAGCTTAGGGACGACAGGGGCAACTAATGAAAAACTGTTTTTT. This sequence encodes CASSLGTTGATNEKLFF.

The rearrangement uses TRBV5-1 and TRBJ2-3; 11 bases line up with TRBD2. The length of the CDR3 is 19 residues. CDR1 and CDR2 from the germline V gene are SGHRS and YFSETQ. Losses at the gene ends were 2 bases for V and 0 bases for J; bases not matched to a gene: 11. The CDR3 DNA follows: TGCGCCAGCAGCTTAAGAGGACTAGCGGGCGCCTCTAGCACAGATACGCAGTATTTT. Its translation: CASSLRGLAGASSTDTQYF.